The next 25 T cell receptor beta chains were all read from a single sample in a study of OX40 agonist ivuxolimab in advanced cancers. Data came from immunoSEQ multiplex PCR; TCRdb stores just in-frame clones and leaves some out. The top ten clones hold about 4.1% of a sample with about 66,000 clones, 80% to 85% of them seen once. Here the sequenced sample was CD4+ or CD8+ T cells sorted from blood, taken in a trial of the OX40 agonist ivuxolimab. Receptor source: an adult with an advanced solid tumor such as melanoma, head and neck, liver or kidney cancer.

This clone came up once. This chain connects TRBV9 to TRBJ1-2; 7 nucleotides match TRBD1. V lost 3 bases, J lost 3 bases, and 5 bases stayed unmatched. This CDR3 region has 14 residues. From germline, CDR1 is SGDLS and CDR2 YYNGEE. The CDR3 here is CASSGQGGYYGYTF. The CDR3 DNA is TGTGCCAGCAGCGGTCAGGGGGGATACTATGGCTACACCTTC.

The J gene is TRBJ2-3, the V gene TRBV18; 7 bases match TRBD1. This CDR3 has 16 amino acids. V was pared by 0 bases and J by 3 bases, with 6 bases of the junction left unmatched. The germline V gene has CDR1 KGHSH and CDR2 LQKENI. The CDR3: CASSPPKGARTDTQYF. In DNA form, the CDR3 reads TGTGCCAGCTCACCACCGAAGGGGGCGAGGACAGATACGCAGTATTTT.

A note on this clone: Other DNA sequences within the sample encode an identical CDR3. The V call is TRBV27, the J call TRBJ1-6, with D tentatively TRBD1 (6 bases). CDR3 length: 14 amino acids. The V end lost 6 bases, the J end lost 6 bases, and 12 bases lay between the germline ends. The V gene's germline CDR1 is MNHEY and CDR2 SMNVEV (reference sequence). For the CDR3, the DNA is TGTGCCAGCAGCCCACAGGGTTTTAATTCACCCCTCCACTTT. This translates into CASSPQGFNSPLHF.

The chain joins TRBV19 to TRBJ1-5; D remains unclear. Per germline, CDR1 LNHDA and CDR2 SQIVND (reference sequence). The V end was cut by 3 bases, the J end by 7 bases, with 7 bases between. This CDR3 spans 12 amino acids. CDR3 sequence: CASSMPRQPQHF. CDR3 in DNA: TGTGCCAGTAGTATGCCTCGGCAGCCCCAGCATTTT.

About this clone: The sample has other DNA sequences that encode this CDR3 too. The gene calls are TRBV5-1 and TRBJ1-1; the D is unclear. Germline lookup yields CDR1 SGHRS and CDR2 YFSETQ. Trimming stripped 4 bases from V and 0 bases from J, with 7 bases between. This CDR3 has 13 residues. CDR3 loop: CASSPGLNTEAFF. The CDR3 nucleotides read TGCGCCAGCAGCCCCGGCCTGAACACTGAAGCTTTCTTT.

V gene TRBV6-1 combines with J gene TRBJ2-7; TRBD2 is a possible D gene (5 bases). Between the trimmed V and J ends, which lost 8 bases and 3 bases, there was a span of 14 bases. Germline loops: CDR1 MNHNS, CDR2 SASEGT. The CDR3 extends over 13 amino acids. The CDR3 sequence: CASAVPGSYEQYF. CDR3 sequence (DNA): TGTGCCAGCGCCGTCCCGGGAAGCTACGAGCAGTACTTC.

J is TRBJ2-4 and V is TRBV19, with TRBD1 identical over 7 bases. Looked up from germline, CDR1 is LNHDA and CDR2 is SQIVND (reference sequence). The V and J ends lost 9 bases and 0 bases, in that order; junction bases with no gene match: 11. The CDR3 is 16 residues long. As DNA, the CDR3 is TGTGCCAGCACCCACTCCACAGGGGTAGCCAAAAACATTCAGTACTTC. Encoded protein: CASTHSTGVAKNIQYF.

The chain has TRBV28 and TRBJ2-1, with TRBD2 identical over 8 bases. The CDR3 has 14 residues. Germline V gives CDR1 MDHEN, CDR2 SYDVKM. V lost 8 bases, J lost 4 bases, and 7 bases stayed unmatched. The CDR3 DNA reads TGTGCCAGCGTTCCCGGGGGGGCATACAATGAGCAGTTCTTC. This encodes CASVPGGAYNEQFF.

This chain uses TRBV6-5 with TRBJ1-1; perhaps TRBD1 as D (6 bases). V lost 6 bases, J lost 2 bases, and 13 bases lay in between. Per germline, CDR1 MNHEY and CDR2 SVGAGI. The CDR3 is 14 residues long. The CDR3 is CASRRGGGNTEAFF. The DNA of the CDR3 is TGTGCCAGCAGGAGGGGGGGCGGCAACACTGAAGCTTTCTTT.

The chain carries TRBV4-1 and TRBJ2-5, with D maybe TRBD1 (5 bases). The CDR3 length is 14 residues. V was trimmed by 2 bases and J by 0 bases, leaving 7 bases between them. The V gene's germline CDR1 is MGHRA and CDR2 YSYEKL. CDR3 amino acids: CASSQPQDQETQYF. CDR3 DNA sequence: TGCGCCAGCAGCCAACCACAGGACCAAGAGACCCAGTACTTC.

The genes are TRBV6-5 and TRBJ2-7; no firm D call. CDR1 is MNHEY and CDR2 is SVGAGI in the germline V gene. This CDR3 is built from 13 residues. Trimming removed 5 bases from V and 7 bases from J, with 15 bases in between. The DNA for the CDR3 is TGTGCCAGCAGTGATAGTATGGGGTGGGAGCAGTACTTC. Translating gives CASSDSMGWEQYF.

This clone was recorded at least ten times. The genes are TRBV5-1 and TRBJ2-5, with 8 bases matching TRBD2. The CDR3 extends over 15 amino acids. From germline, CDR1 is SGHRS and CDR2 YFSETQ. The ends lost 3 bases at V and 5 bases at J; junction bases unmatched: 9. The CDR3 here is CASSYGGAVVETQYF. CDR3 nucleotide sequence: TGCGCCAGCAGCTACGGGGGGGCCGTTGTGGAGACCCAGTACTTC.

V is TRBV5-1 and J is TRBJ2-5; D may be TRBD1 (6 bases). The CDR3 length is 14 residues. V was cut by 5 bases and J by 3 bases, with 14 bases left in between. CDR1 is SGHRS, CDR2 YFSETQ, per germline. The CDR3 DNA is TGCGCCAGCAGGATTCAGGGGAACGAAGAGACCCAGTACTTC. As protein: CASRIQGNEETQYF. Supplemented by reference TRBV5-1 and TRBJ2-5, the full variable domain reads KAGVTQTPRYLIKTRGQQVTLSCSPISGHRSVSWYQQTPGQGLQFLFEYFSETQRNKGNFPGRFSGRQFSNSRSEMNVSTLELGDSALYLCASRIQGNEETQYFGPGTRLLVL.

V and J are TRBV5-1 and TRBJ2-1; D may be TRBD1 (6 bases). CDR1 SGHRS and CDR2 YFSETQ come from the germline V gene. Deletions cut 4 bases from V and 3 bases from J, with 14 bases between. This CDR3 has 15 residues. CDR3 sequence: CASSLTGTNYNEQFF. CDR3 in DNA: TGCGCCAGCAGCCTAACCGGGACAAACTACAATGAGCAGTTCTTC.

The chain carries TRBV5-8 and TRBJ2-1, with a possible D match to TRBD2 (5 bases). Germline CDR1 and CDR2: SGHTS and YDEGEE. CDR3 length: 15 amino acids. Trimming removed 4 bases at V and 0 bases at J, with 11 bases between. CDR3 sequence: CASSIEGSSYNEQFF. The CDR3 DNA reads TGTGCCAGCAGCATCGAAGGGAGCTCCTACAATGAGCAGTTCTTC.

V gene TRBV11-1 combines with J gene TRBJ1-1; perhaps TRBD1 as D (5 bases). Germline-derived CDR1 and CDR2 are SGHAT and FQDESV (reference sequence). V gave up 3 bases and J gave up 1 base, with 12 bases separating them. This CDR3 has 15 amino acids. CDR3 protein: CASSLTGGGNTEAFF. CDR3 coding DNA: TGTGCCAGCAGCTTGACTGGGGGGGGGAACACTGAAGCTTTCTTT.

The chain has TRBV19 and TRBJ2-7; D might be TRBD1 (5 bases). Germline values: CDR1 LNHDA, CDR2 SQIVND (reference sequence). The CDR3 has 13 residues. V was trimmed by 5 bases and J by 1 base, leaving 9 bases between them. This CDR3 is CASSRQSSYEQYF. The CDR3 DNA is TGTGCCAGTAGTCGACAGAGTTCCTACGAGCAGTACTTC.

CDR3 sequence reads: CASSLEEGAWGYTF. In nucleotides, the CDR3 is TGTGCCAGCAGCTTGGAAGAGGGAGCCTGGGGCTACACCTTC. V usage is TRBV5-8 and J usage is TRBJ1-2; no definite D call. The ends were cut back, 0 bases at V and 8 bases at J, with 14 bases in the middle. The CDR3 totals 14 residues. Per germline, CDR1 SGHTS and CDR2 YDEGEE.

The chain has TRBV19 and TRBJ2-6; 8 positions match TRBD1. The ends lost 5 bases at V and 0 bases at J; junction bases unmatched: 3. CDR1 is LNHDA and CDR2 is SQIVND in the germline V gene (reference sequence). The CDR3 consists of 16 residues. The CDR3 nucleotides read TGTGCCAGTAGTGGGACAGGACGCTCTGGGGCCAACGTCCTGACTTTC. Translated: CASSGTGRSGANVLTF.

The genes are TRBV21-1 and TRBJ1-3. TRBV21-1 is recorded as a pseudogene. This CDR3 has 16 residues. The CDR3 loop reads CASSKEEGLRGNTIYF. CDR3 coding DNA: TGTGCCAGCAGCAAAGAAGAGGGCTTAAGAGGAAACACCATATATTTT.

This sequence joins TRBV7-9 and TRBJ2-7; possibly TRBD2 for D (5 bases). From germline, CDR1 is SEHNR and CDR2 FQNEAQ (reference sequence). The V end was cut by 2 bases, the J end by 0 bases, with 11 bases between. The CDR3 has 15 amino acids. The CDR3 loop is CASSLQDSSSYEQYF. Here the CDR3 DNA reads TGTGCCAGCAGCTTACAGGACTCGAGCTCCTACGAGCAGTACTTC.

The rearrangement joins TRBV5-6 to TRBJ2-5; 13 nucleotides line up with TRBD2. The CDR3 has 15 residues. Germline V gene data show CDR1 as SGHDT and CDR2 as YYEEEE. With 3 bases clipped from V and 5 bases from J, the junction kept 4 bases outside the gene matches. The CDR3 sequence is CASSSGLAGIETQYF. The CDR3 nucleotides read TGTGCCAGCAGCTCGGGACTAGCGGGGATTGAGACCCAGTACTTC.

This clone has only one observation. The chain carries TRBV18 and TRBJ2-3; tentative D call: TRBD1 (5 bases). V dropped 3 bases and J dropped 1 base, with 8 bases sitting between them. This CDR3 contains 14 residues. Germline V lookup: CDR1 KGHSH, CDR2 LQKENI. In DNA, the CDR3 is TGTGCCAGCTCACCGGGGCAGCGCACAGATACGCAGTATTTT. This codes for CASSPGQRTDTQYF. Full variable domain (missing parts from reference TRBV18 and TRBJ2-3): NAGVMQNPRHLVRRRGQEARLRCSPMKGHSHVYWYRQLPEEGLKFMVYLQKENIIDESGMPKERFSAEFPKEGPSILRIQQVVRGDSAAYFCASSPGQRTDTQYFGPGTRLTVL.

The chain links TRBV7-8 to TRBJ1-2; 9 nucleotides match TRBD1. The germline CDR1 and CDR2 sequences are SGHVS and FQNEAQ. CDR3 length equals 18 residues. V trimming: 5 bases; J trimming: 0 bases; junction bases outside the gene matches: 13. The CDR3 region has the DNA TGTGCCAGCAGCCCCCGATTGGGACAGGGTACATCTAACTATGGCTACACCTTC. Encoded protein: CASSPRLGQGTSNYGYTF.

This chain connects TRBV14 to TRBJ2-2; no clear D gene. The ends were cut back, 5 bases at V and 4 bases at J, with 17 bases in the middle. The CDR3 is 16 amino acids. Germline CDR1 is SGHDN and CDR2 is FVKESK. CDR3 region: CASSEFNRASTGELFF. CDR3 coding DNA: TGTGCCAGCAGCGAATTCAACCGGGCCTCCACCGGGGAGCTGTTTTTT.